This is a list of T cell receptor beta chains from one sample in a study of CD8 T cells in ankylosing spondylitis. TCRdb fed the 5' RACE reads into MiXCR, producing one record per CDR3 protein. Of about 260,000 distinct CDR3 sequences listed, about 24% are singletons. The material sequenced was blood, either unsorted or a sorted T cell fraction (not recorded which). The receptor set was obtained from a male donor with ankylosing spondylitis or in good health (not recorded which). The CDR3 runs from the conserved cysteine through the conserved F or W. The order of the fields is J gene, V gene, clone size, D gene, CDR3 length, CDR3 protein, CDR3 DNA. The D gene is left open where the match is weak. Part of the rows lack a size; the others show once, few, many or a class for expanded clones.

j_gene: TRBJ2-7
v_gene: TRBV2
abundance: few
d_gene: TRBD2
len: 17
CDR3aa: CASSGNSRLAPPYEQYF
CDR3nt: TGTGCCAGCAGCGGTAACTCCAGACTAGCGCCACCCTACGAGCAGTACTTC

j_gene: TRBJ2-1
v_gene: TRBV6-1
abundance: many
d_gene: TRBD1
len: 15
CDR3aa: CASSPPRDSYNEQFF
CDR3nt: TGTGCCAGCAGTCCTCCGAGGGACAGCTACAATGAGCAGTTCTTC

j_gene: TRBJ2-1
v_gene: TRBV12-3/TRBV12-4
abundance: -
d_gene: -
len: 11
CDR3aa: CASSLAHEQFF
CDR3nt: TGTGCCAGCAGTTTAGCTCATGAGCAGTTCTTC

j_gene: TRBJ1-2
v_gene: TRBV3-1
abundance: many
d_gene: -
len: 13
CDR3aa: CASSPRAPGGYTF
CDR3nt: TGTGCCAGCAGCCCACGAGCCCCGGGCGGCTACACCTTC

j_gene: TRBJ2-5
v_gene: TRBV20-1
abundance: -
d_gene: TRBD2
len: 20
CDR3aa: CSARDEAGVLAGRYQETQYF
CDR3nt: TGCAGTGCTAGAGATGAGGCAGGGGTGCTAGCGGGGCGGTACCAAGAGACCCAGTACTTC

j_gene: TRBJ1-1
v_gene: TRBV6-6
abundance: many
d_gene: -
len: 12
CDR3aa: CASKVSGTEAFF
CDR3nt: TGTGCCAGCAAAGTCTCGGGGACTGAAGCTTTCTTT

j_gene: TRBJ2-1
v_gene: TRBV19
abundance: -
d_gene: TRBD2
len: 18
CDR3aa: CASSRGLAGGPSKNEQFF
CDR3nt: TGTGCCAGTAGCAGAGGGCTAGCGGGGGGGCCGTCTAAAAATGAGCAGTTCTTC

j_gene: TRBJ2-5
v_gene: TRBV7-2
abundance: -
d_gene: -
len: 13
CDR3aa: CASSSPTLETQYF
CDR3nt: TGTGCCAGCAGCTCTCCAACCCTGGAGACCCAGTACTTC

j_gene: TRBJ1-1
v_gene: TRBV12-3/TRBV12-4
abundance: -
d_gene: -
len: 13
CDR3aa: CASSTTVNTEAFF
CDR3nt: TGTGCCAGCAGTACGACAGTGAACACTGAAGCTTTCTTT

j_gene: TRBJ2-1
v_gene: TRBV20-1
abundance: many
d_gene: -
len: 14
CDR3aa: CSGILGTGLNEQFF
CDR3nt: TGCAGTGGAATACTCGGTACGGGTCTAAATGAGCAGTTCTTC

j_gene: TRBJ1-1
v_gene: TRBV7-2
abundance: -
d_gene: -
len: 14
CDR3aa: CASSLTVTNTEAFF
CDR3nt: TGTGCCAGCAGCTTAACAGTGACAAACACTGAAGCTTTCTTT

j_gene: TRBJ1-2
v_gene: TRBV20-1
abundance: many
d_gene: -
len: 15
CDR3aa: CSARDVRSDYYGYTF
CDR3nt: TGCAGTGCTAGAGATGTCCGCTCAGACTACTATGGCTACACCTTC

j_gene: TRBJ2-3
v_gene: TRBV12-3/TRBV12-4
abundance: many
d_gene: -
len: 11
CDR3aa: CASSTLDTQYF
CDR3nt: TGTGCCAGCAGCACCTTGGATACGCAGTATTTT

j_gene: TRBJ2-1
v_gene: TRBV20-1
abundance: many
d_gene: TRBD2
len: 16
CDR3aa: CSARADLLAGGDEQFF
CDR3nt: TGCAGTGCTAGAGCCGATCTACTAGCGGGGGGCGATGAGCAGTTCTTC

j_gene: TRBJ1-2
v_gene: TRBV5-1
abundance: many
d_gene: -
len: 13
CDR3aa: CASSFRQDYGYTF
CDR3nt: TGCGCCAGCAGCTTTCGACAAGACTATGGCTACACCTTC

j_gene: TRBJ1-2
v_gene: TRBV20-1
abundance: -
d_gene: -
len: 11
CDR3aa: CSASGKDGYTF
CDR3nt: TGCAGTGCTAGTGGTAAGGATGGCTACACCTTC

j_gene: TRBJ1-4
v_gene: TRBV30
abundance: many
d_gene: -
len: 13
CDR3aa: CAWSVRRTEKLFF
CDR3nt: TGTGCCTGGAGTGTCCGTCGGACCGAAAAACTGTTTTTT

j_gene: TRBJ1-1
v_gene: TRBV20-1
abundance: many
d_gene: TRBD1
len: 16
CDR3aa: CSATGTGVSMNTEAFF
CDR3nt: TGCAGTGCCACCGGGACAGGTGTTTCTATGAACACTGAAGCTTTCTTT

j_gene: TRBJ2-2
v_gene: TRBV20-1
abundance: many
d_gene: -
len: 12
CDR3aa: CSASRFTGELFF
CDR3nt: TGCAGTGCTAGTCGATTCACCGGGGAGCTGTTTTTT

j_gene: TRBJ2-5
v_gene: TRBV4-2
abundance: many
d_gene: -
len: 14
CDR3aa: CASSRSGHQETQYF
CDR3nt: TGTGCCAGCAGCCGGAGTGGGCACCAAGAGACCCAGTACTTC

j_gene: TRBJ2-5
v_gene: TRBV2
abundance: -
d_gene: -
len: 15
CDR3aa: CASSRGTRTSETQYF
CDR3nt: TGTGCCAGCAGTAGGGGGACAAGAACTTCGGAGACCCAGTACTTC

j_gene: TRBJ1-1
v_gene: TRBV12-3/TRBV12-4
abundance: many
d_gene: -
len: 14
CDR3aa: CASSLGSSNTEAFF
CDR3nt: TGTGCCAGCAGTTTAGGTTCCTCGAACACTGAAGCTTTCTTT

j_gene: TRBJ1-2
v_gene: TRBV28
abundance: -
d_gene: -
len: 12
CDR3aa: CASSTANYGYTF
CDR3nt: TGTGCCAGCTCCACGGCAAACTATGGCTACACCTTC

j_gene: TRBJ2-1
v_gene: TRBV20-1
abundance: many
d_gene: -
len: 15
CDR3aa: CSARGQAVGYNEQFF
CDR3nt: TGCAGTGCTAGAGGGCAGGCGGTCGGATACAATGAGCAGTTCTTC

j_gene: TRBJ2-2
v_gene: TRBV2
abundance: -
d_gene: -
len: 12
CDR3aa: CASVRSSGELFF
CDR3nt: TGTGCCAGCGTTAGATCCTCCGGGGAGCTGTTTTTT

j_gene: TRBJ2-1
v_gene: TRBV27
abundance: -
d_gene: TRBD2
len: 15
CDR3aa: CASRNNWGGYNEQFF
CDR3nt: TGTGCCAGCAGGAACAACTGGGGGGGGTACAATGAGCAGTTCTTC

j_gene: TRBJ2-5
v_gene: TRBV9
abundance: many
d_gene: -
len: 15
CDR3aa: CASSRGLRDQETQYF
CDR3nt: TGTGCCAGCAGCCGAGGCTTAAGGGACCAAGAGACCCAGTACTTC

j_gene: TRBJ2-7
v_gene: TRBV12-3/TRBV12-4
abundance: -
d_gene: -
len: 17
CDR3aa: CASSLGGRGHPSYEQYF
CDR3nt: TGTGCCAGCAGTTTAGGCGGCCGGGGACACCCATCCTACGAGCAGTACTTC

j_gene: TRBJ2-7
v_gene: TRBV20-1
abundance: -
d_gene: -
len: 11
CDR3aa: CSARGLAGTYF
CDR3nt: TGCAGTGCTAGAGGCTTGGCCGGGACGTACTTC

j_gene: TRBJ1-6
v_gene: TRBV25-1
abundance: -
d_gene: -
len: 15
CDR3aa: CASRGVLMNNSPLHF
CDR3nt: TGTGCATCTCGGGGGGTTCTTATGAATAATTCACCCCTCCACTTT

j_gene: TRBJ1-3
v_gene: TRBV2
abundance: many
d_gene: -
len: 13
CDR3aa: CASSDWGLGTIYF
CDR3nt: TGTGCCAGCAGTGACTGGGGGCTTGGCACCATATATTTT

j_gene: TRBJ2-2
v_gene: TRBV9
abundance: -
d_gene: -
len: 12
CDR3aa: CASSAIAGELFF
CDR3nt: TGTGCCAGCAGCGCGATCGCCGGGGAGCTGTTTTTT

j_gene: TRBJ2-5
v_gene: TRBV5-4
abundance: -
d_gene: TRBD2
len: 15
CDR3aa: CASSLELAVQETQYF
CDR3nt: TGTGCCAGCAGCTTGGAACTAGCGGTACAAGAGACCCAGTACTTC